This is a list of T cell receptor beta chains from one sample in a study of cytomegalovirus exposure and HLA in healthy donors. Some clones are missing from TCRdb's copy, which holds only in-frame ones; the method was immunoSEQ multiplex PCR. This repertoire shows 200,000 to 300,000 clones, 84% found once; its top ten account for 2% to 2.5%. The sample consisted of PBMCs. The receptors here all came from a woman in her thirties or forties in good health and CMV-seropositive. Each CDR3 is given with its conserved first and last residue. The D gene is left open where the match is weak. The size field is filled for only some rows; it gives once, few, many or a size class.

j_call clone_size v_call d_call cdr3_aa cdr3_nt
TRBJ2-2 NA TRBV7-9 TRBD2 CASSFATSGRPITGELFF TGTGCCAGCAGCTTTGCAACTAGCGGGAGACCGATCACCGGGGAGCTGTTTTTT
TRBJ2-1 NA TRBV6-5 NA CASSPRLEYNHEQFF TGTGCCAGCAGCCCTCGACTAGAATATAACCATGAGCAGTTCTTC
TRBJ2-1 NA TRBV6-6 TRBD2 CASILAGAAYEQFF TGTGCCAGCATACTAGCGGGAGCAGCTTATGAGCAGTTCTTC
TRBJ2-1 few TRBV7-6 NA CASSLLEGTGFNEQFF TGTGCCAGCAGTTTACTGGAGGGAACTGGATTTAATGAGCAGTTCTTC
TRBJ1-2 NA TRBV10-3 TRBD1 CAISQTGTDNYGYTF TGTGCCATCAGTCAGACCGGGACAGATAACTATGGCTACACCTTC
TRBJ1-1 NA TRBV5-1 TRBD1 CASSLGGQGNTEAFF TGCGCCAGCAGCTTGGGGGGACAGGGGAACACTGAAGCTTTCTTT
TRBJ2-7 NA TRBV6-5 TRBD1 CASSYSGQGWSEQYF TGTGCCAGCAGTTACTCCGGACAGGGGTGGTCCGAGCAGTACTTC
TRBJ2-1 NA TRBV7-8 NA CASSLMAGDDTMGNEQFF TGTGCCAGCAGCTTAATGGCAGGGGATGACACAATGGGCAATGAGCAGTTCTTC
TRBJ1-1 NA TRBV2 NA CASSEGAPTEAFF TGTGCCAGCAGTGAGGGGGCCCCCACTGAAGCTTTCTTT
TRBJ2-1 NA TRBV28 TRBD2 CASSFPGTSGRNEQFF TGTGCCAGCAGTTTCCCCGGGACTAGCGGGAGAAATGAGCAGTTCTTC
TRBJ2-2 NA TRBV9 NA CASSTSPTSFFGELFF TGTGCCAGCAGCACGAGCCCCACTAGTTTTTTCGGGGAGCTGTTTTTT
TRBJ1-3 NA TRBV19 NA CASSSWTTRFSGNTIYF TGTGCCAGTAGTTCCTGGACAACACGATTCTCTGGAAACACCATATATTTT
TRBJ1-1 NA TRBV7-8 NA CASSSLGVTEAFF TGTGCCAGCAGCTCCCTAGGGGTCACTGAAGCTTTCTTT
TRBJ1-4 NA TRBV2 TRBD1 CASSEEGQGKASNEKLFF TGTGCCAGCAGTGAGGAGGGACAGGGAAAAGCCTCGAATGAAAAACTGTTTTTT
TRBJ1-1 NA TRBV5-4 NA CAISTDVNTEAFF TGTGCCATCTCGACAGATGTGAACACTGAAGCTTTCTTT
TRBJ2-3 NA TRBV18 TRBD2 CASSFSAGATDTQYF TGTGCCAGCTCATTCTCAGCGGGGGCCACAGATACGCAGTATTTT
TRBJ2-1 NA TRBV6-1 TRBD1 CASSKGTGGRVDNEQFF TGTGCCAGCAGTAAAGGGACAGGGGGCCGGGTGGACAATGAGCAGTTCTTC
TRBJ2-2 NA TRBV7-6 TRBD2 CASSLEGREWSGELFF TGTGCCAGCAGCTTAGAGGGGCGGGAGTGGTCCGGGGAGCTGTTTTTT
TRBJ2-1 NA TRBV19 TRBD2 CASSDDAGGVNEQFF TGTGCCAGTAGTGACGATGCGGGAGGGGTCAATGAGCAGTTCTTC
TRBJ2-7 NA TRBV28 TRBD2 CASIASGRGDEQYF TGTGCCAGCATCGCGAGCGGGAGAGGGGACGAGCAGTACTTC
TRBJ1-2 NA TRBV9 TRBD1 CASTSQGDASNYGYTF TGTGCCAGCACCAGTCAGGGGGACGCATCAAACTATGGCTACACCTTC
TRBJ2-5 NA TRBV4-3 TRBD1 CASSQQTGTVVLYF TGCGCCAGCAGCCAACAGACAGGGACCGTGGTCCTGTACTTC
TRBJ1-3 NA TRBV13 NA CASSLGRAAGNTIYF TGTGCCAGCAGCTTAGGCAGGGCTGCTGGAAACACCATATATTTT
TRBJ1-1 NA TRBV6-5 NA CASSPGHNTEAFF TGTGCCAGCAGTCCGGGACACAACACTGAAGCTTTCTTT
TRBJ2-7 NA TRBV6-5 TRBD1 CASSYPTGGSYEQYF TGTGCCAGCAGTTACCCGACAGGGGGCTCCTACGAGCAGTACTTC
TRBJ2-7 NA TRBV14 NA CASSHSGYGEQYF TGTGCCAGCAGCCACTCCGGGTATGGCGAGCAGTACTTC
TRBJ1-2 once TRBV7-6 NA CASSLSPGYGYTF TGTGCCAGCAGCTTATCGCCAGGGTATGGCTACACCTTC
TRBJ2-1 NA TRBV7-9 TRBD2 CSSSLYWTSGYNEQFF TGTTCCAGCAGCCTTTACTGGACTAGCGGCTACAATGAGCAGTTCTTC
TRBJ2-1 NA TRBV29-1 NA CSVEYWSSYNEQFF TGCAGCGTTGAATACTGGAGCTCCTACAATGAGCAGTTCTTC
TRBJ2-1 NA TRBV27 TRBD2 CASSQGLAGVNEQFF TGTGCCAGCAGCCAAGGACTAGCGGGAGTGAATGAGCAGTTCTTC
TRBJ1-1 NA TRBV30 NA CASRVHPYTEAFF TGTGCCTCCAGGGTGCATCCCTACACTGAAGCTTTCTTT
TRBJ2-5 NA TRBV5-4 TRBD1 CASTATGQSQETQYF TGTGCCAGCACCGCCACGGGACAGTCCCAAGAGACCCAGTACTTC
TRBJ1-5 NA TRBV18 NA CASSPESENSNQPQHF TGTGCCAGCTCCCCCGAGTCGGAGAATAGCAATCAGCCCCAGCATTTT
TRBJ1-2 NA TRBV5-6 TRBD1 CASSLYEYRGHGYTF TGTGCCAGCAGCTTGTATGAATACAGGGGGCATGGCTACACCTTC
TRBJ1-2 few TRBV19 TRBD1 CASRPQGAPANYGYTF TGTGCCAGTAGGCCCCAGGGGGCCCCAGCTAACTATGGCTACACCTTC
TRBJ2-4 NA TRBV2 NA CASSEWGGGNIQYF TGTGCCAGCAGTGAGTGGGGGGGCGGCAACATTCAGTACTTC
TRBJ2-1 NA TRBV11-2 TRBD2 CASSPGLAVYNEQFF TGTGCCAGCAGCCCCGGACTAGCGGTCTACAATGAGCAGTTCTTC
TRBJ2-1 NA TRBV11-3 TRBD2 CASSPYTSAYNEQFF TGTGCCAGCAGCCCATATACTAGCGCATACAATGAGCAGTTCTTC
TRBJ1-2 NA TRBV6-6 TRBD1 CASRESGQGSGYTF TGTGCCAGCAGAGAGTCAGGACAGGGTAGTGGCTACACCTTC
TRBJ2-7 NA TRBV29-1 NA CSVARGGREQYF TGCAGCGTTGCTCGGGGAGGCCGCGAGCAGTACTTC
TRBJ2-7 NA TRBV30 NA CAWSGDLPNYEQYF TGTGCCTGGAGTGGTGACTTGCCTAACTACGAGCAGTACTTC
TRBJ2-1 once TRBV7-3 TRBD2 CASSPSGGELNEQFF TGTGCCAGCAGCCCTAGCGGAGGGGAGCTCAATGAGCAGTTCTTC
TRBJ1-5 NA TRBV5-8 NA CASSFARGQSNQPQHF TGTGCCAGCAGCTTCGCCCGGGGTCAGAGCAATCAGCCCCAGCATTTT
TRBJ2-2 NA TRBV6-1 TRBD2 CASTPSGGNTGELFF TGTGCCAGCACCCCTAGCGGGGGGAACACCGGGGAGCTGTTTTTT
TRBJ1-1 NA TRBV5-1 TRBD1 CASSYGIQGLNTEAFF TGCGCCAGCAGCTATGGGATACAGGGGCTGAACACTGAAGCTTTCTTT